Below are 2 T cell receptor beta chains sequenced from a single sample in a study of OX40 agonist ivuxolimab in advanced cancers. Only in-frame clones appear in the TCRdb table, and some are missing; sequencing was by immunoSEQ multiplex PCR. The sample lists about 72,000 clones, 80% to 90% occurring once. Source: CD4+ or CD8+ T cells sorted from blood, taken in a trial of the OX40 agonist ivuxolimab. The receptors come from an adult with an advanced solid tumor such as melanoma, head and neck, liver or kidney cancer.

This chain connects TRBV28 to TRBJ2-7, with D maybe TRBD1 (6 bases). The V end lost 5 bases, the J end lost 0 bases, and 17 bases lay between the germline ends. Germline V CDR1 and CDR2: MDHEN, SYDVKM. CDR3 length: 16 amino acids. CDR3 sequence (DNA): TGTGCCAGCAGTGCCCAACAGGGAAGGGGCTCCTACGAGCAGTACTTC. Translating gives CASSAQQGRGSYEQYF. The full variable domain, completed using reference TRBV28 and TRBJ2-7, is DVKVTQSSRYLVKRTGEKVFLECVQDMDHENMFWYRQDPGLGLRLIYFSYDVKMKEKGDIPEGYSVSREKKERFSLILESASTNQTSMYLCASSAQQGRGSYEQYFGPGTRLTVT.

Note on this clone: A read error may produce the germline difference seen at one junction end. The genes are TRBV29-1 and TRBJ1-3; TRBD1 aligns across 7 bases. This CDR3 is built from 14 residues. Germline values: CDR1 SQVTM, CDR2 ANQGSEA. The CDR3 bases are TGCAGCGCTGAACAGGGGTCCGCTGGAAACACCATATATTTT. This gives the protein CSAEQGSAGNTIYF. Full variable domain (missing parts from reference TRBV29-1 and TRBJ1-3): SAVISQKPSRDICQRGTSLTIQCQVDSQVTMMFWYRQQPGQSLTLIATANQGSEATYESGFVIDKFPISRPNLTFSTLTVSNMSPEDSSIYLCSAEQGSAGNTIYFGEGSWLTVV.